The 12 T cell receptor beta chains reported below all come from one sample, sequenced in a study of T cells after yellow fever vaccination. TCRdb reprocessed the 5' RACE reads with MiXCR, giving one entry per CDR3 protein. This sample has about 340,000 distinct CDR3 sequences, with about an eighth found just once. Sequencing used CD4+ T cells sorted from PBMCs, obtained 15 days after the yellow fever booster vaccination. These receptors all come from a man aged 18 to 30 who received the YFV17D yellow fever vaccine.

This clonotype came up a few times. CDR3 coding DNA: TGTGCCAGCAGTGACCTAAGTGAGCAGTTCTTC. Protein product: CASSDLSEQFF. The J gene is TRBJ2-1, the V gene TRBV2; D gene uncertain. V was trimmed by 3 bases and J by 9 bases, leaving 6 bases between them. Germline values: CDR1 SNHLY, CDR2 FYNNEI. The CDR3 totals 11 residues.

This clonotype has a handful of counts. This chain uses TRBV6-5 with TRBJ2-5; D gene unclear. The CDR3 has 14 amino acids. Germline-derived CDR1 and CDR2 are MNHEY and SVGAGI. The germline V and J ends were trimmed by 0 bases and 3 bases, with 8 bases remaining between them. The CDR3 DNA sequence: TGTGCCAGCAGTTACTCAAGCGAGGAAGAGACCCAGTACTTC. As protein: CASSYSSEEETQYF.

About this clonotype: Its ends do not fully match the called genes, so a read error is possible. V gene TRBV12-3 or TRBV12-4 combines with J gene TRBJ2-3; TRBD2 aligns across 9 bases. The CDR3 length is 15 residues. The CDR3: CASTLAGGATNTQYF. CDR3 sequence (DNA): TGTGCCAGCACCTTGGCGGGGGGGGCCACAAATACGCAGTATTTT.

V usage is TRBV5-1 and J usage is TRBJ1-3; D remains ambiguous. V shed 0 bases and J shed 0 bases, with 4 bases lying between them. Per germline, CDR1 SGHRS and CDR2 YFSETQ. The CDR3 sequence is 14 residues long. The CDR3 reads CASSLASSGNTIYF. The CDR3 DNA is TGCGCCAGCAGCTTGGCCTCCTCTGGAAACACCATATATTTT.

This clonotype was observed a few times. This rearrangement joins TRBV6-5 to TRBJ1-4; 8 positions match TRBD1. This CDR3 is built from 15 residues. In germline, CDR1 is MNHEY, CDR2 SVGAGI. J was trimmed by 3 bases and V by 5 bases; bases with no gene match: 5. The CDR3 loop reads CASSRQGAPNEKLFF. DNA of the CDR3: TGTGCCAGCAGTCGTCAGGGGGCGCCTAATGAAAAACTGTTTTTT.

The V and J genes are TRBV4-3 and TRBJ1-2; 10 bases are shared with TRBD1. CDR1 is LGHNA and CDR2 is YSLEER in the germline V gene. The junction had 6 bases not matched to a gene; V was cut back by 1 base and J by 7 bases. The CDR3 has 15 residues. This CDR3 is CASSQGDRGGGGYTF. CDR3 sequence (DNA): TGCGCCAGCAGCCAAGGGGACAGGGGAGGCGGTGGCTACACCTTC.

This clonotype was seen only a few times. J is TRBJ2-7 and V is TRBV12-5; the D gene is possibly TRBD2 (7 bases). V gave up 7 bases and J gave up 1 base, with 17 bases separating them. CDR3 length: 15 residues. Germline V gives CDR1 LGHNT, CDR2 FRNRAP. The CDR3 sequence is CASVRGGAISYEQYV. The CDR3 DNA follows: TGTGCTAGTGTTCGTGGGGGGGCCATATCCTACGAGCAGTACGTC.

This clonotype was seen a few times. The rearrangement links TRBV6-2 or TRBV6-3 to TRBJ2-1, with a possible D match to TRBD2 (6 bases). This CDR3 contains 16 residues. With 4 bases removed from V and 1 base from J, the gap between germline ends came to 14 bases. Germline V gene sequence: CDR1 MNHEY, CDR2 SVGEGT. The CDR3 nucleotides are TGTGCCAGCAGTTTAGAAGGCGGGGAGTCCTACAATGAGCAGTTCTTC. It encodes CASSLEGGESYNEQFF.

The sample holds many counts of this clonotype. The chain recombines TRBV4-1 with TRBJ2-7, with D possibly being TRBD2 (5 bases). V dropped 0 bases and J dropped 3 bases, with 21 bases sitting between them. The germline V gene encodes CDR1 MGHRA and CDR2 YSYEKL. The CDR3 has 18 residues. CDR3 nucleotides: TGCGCCAGCAGCCAAGATAGATCTCGAGGGAATACCCTCTACGAGCAGTACGTC. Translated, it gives CASSQDRSRGNTLYEQYV.

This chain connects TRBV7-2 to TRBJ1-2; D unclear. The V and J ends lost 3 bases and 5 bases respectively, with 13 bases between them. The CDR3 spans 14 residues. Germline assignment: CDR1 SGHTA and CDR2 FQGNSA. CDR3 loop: CASSFHGPKYGYTF. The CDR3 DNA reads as TGTGCCAGCAGCTTCCACGGGCCGAAGTATGGCTACACCTTC.

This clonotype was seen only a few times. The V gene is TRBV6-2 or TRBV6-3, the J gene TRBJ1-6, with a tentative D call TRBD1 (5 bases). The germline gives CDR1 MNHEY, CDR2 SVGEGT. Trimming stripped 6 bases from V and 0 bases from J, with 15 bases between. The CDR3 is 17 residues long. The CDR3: CASRRPGLSSYNSPLHF. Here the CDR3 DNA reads TGTGCCAGCAGACGTCCGGGACTCAGCTCCTATAATTCACCCCTCCACTTT.

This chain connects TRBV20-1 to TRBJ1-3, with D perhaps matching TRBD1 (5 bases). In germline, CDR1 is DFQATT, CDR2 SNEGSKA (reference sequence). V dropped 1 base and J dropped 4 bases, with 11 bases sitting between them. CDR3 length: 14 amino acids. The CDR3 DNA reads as TGCAGTGCTAGAGTACCGGGGGTAGGAAACACCATATATTTT. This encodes CSARVPGVGNTIYF.